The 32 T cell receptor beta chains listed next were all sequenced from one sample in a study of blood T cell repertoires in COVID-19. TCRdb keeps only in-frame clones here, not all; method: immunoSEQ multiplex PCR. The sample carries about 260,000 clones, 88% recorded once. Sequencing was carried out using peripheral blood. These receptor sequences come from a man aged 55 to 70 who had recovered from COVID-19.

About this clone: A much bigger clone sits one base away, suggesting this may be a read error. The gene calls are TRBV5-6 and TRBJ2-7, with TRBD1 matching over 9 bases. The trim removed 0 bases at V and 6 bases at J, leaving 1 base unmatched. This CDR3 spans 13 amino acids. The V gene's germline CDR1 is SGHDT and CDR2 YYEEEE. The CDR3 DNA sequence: TGTGCCAGCAGCTTGGGACAGGGGGGCGAGCAGTACTTC. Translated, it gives CASSLGQGGEQYF.

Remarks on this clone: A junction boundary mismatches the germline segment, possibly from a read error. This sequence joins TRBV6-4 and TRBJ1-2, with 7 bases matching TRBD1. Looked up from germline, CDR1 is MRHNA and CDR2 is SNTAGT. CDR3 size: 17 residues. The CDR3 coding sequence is TGTGCCAGCGGTGAATGCGGGACAGCGGTCGACACTTGCGGCTACACCTTC. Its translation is CASGECGTAVDTCGYTF.

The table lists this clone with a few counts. The CDR3 region has the DNA TGTGCCAGTAGTCAGGGTATCTACGAGCAGTACTTC. It yields the protein CASSQGIYEQYF. This chain joins TRBV19 and TRBJ2-7; TRBD1 is a possible D gene (5 bases). This CDR3 has 12 amino acids. The germline V gene has CDR1 LNHDA and CDR2 SQIVND (reference sequence). V lost 5 bases and J 3 bases, leaving 8 bases between the germline ends.

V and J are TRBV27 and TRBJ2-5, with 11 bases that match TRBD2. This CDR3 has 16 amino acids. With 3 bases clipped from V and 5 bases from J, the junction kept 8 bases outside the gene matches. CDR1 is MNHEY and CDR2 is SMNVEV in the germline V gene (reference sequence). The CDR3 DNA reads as TGTGCCAGCAGTTTCAGGCTAGCGGGGGGTGTGGAGACCCAGTACTTC. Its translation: CASSFRLAGGVETQYF.

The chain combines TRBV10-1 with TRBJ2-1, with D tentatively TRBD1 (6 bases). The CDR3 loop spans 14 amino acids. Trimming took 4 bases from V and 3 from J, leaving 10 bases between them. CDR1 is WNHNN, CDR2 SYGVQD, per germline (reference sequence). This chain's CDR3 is CASSGQVHYNEQFF. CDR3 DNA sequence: TGCGCCAGCAGTGGACAGGTTCACTACAATGAGCAGTTCTTC.

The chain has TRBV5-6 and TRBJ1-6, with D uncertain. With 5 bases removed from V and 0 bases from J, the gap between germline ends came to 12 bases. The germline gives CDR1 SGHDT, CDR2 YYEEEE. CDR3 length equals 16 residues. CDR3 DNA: TGTGCCAGCAGTTCGGACTTTAGCTCCTATAATTCACCCCTCCACTTT. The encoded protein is CASSSDFSSYNSPLHF.

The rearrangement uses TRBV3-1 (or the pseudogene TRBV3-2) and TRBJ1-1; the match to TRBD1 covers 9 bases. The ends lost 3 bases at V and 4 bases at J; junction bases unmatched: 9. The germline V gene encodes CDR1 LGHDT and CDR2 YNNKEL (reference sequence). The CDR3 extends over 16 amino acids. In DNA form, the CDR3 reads TGTGCCAGCAGCCAGCGAACAGGGGGCGGAGGCACTGAAGCTTTCTTT. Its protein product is CASSQRTGGGGTEAFF.

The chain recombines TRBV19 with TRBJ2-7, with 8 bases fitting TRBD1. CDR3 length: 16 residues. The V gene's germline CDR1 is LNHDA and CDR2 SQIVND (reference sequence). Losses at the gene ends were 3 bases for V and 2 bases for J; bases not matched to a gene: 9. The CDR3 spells CASSIFPGQGTYEQYF. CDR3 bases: TGTGCCAGTAGTATTTTTCCAGGACAGGGCACCTACGAGCAGTACTTC.

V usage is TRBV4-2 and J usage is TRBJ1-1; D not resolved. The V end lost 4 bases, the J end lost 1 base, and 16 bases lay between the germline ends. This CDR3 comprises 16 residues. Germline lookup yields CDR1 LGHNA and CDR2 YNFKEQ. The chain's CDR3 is CASSPFGAAGNTEAFF. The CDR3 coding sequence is TGTGCCAGCAGCCCGTTCGGAGCAGCCGGGAACACTGAAGCTTTCTTT.

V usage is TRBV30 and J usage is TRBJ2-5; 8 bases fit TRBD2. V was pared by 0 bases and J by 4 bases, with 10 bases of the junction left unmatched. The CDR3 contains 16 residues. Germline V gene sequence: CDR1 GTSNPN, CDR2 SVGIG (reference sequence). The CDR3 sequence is CAWSVGFAGGGETQYF. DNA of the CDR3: TGTGCCTGGAGTGTTGGGTTCGCGGGGGGAGGAGAGACCCAGTACTTC.

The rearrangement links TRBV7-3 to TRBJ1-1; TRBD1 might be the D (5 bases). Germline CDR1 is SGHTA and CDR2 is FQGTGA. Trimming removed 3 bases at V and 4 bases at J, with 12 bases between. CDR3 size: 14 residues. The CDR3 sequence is CASSFQGMSTEAFF. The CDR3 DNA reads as TGTGCCAGCAGCTTCCAGGGAATGAGCACTGAAGCTTTCTTT.

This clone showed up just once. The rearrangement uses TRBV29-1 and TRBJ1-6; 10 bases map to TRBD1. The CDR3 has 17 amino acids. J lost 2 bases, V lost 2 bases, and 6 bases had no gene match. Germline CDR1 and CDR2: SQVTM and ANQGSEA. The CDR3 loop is CSVEKGQGMAYNSPLHF. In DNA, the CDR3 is TGCAGCGTTGAAAAGGGACAGGGGATGGCCTATAATTCACCCCTCCACTTT.

The CDR3 DNA follows: TGTGCCAGTAGTATAGTGGGCCAGGGGAGCTCTGAAGCTTTCTTT. It codes for CASSIVGQGSSEAFF. The chain recombines TRBV19 with TRBJ1-1, with D perhaps matching TRBD1 (6 bases). CDR1 is LNHDA and CDR2 is SQIVND in the germline V gene (reference sequence). This CDR3 region has 15 residues. V was pared by 1 base and J by 6 bases, with 15 bases between.

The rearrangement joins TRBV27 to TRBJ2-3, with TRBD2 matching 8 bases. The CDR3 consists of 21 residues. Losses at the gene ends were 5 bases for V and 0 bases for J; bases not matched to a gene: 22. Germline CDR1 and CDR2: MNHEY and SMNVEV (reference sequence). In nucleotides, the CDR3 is TGTGCCAGCAGTCCTCGACCCCCCCGGGCGGGGGGACCGACTAGCACAGATACGCAGTATTTT. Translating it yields CASSPRPPRAGGPTSTDTQYF.

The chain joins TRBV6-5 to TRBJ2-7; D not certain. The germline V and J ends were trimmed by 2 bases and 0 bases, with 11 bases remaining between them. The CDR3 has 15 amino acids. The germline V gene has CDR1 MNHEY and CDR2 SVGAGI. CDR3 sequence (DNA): TGTGCCAGCAGTTACGGGCAGATCACCTCCTACGAGCAGTACTTC. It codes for CASSYGQITSYEQYF.

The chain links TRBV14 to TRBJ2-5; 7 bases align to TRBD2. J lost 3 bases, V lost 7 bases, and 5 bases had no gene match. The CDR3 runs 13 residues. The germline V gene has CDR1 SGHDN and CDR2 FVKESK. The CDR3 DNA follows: TGTGCCAGCAAATTCGGGGGGAAAGAGACCCAGTACTTC. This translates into CASKFGGKETQYF. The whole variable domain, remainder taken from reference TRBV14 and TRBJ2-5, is EAGVTQFPSHSVIEKGQTVTLRCDPISGHDNLYWYRRVMGKEIKFLLHFVKESKQDESGMPNNRFLAERTGGTYSTLKVQPAELEDSGVYFCASKFGGKETQYFGPGTRLLVL.

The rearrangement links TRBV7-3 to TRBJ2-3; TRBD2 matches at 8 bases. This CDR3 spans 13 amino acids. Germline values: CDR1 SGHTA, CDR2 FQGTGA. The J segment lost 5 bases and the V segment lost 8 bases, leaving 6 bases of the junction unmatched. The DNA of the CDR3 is TGTGCCAGCCAAGCGGGGGCGGGAGATACGCAGTATTTT. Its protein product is CASQAGAGDTQYF.

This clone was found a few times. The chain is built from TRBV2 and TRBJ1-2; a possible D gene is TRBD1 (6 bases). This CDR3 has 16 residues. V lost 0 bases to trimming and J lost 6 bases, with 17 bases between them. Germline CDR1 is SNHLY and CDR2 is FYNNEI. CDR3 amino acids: CASSEALGTLVHGYTF. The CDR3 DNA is TGTGCCAGCAGTGAAGCGCTTGGGACACTGGTACATGGCTACACCTTC.

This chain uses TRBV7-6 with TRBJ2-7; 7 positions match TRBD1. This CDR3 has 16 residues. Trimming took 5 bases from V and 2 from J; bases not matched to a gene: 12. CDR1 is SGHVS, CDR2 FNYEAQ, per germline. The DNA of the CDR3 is TGTGCCAGCAGCCTTTACACCGGGACAGTTCCCTACGAGCAGTACTTC. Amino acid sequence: CASSLYTGTVPYEQYF.

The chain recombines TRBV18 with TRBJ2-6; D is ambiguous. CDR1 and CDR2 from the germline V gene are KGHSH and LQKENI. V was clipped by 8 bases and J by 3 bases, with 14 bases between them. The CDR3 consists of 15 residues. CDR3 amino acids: CASAYPGGGANVLTF. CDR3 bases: TGTGCCAGCGCCTACCCAGGTGGTGGGGCCAACGTCCTGACTTTC.

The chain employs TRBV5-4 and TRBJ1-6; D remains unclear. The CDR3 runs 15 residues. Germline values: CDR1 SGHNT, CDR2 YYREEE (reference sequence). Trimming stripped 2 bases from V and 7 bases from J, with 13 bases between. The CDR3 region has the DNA TGTGCCAGCAGCTTCGAACCGGGTTTGAATTCACCCCTCCACTTT. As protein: CASSFEPGLNSPLHF.

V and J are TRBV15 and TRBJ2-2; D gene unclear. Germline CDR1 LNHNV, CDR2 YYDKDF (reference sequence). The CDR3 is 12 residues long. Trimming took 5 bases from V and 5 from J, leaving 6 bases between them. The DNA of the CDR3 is TGTGCCACCAGCTCCAGTACCGGGGAGCTGTTTTTT. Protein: CATSSSTGELFF.

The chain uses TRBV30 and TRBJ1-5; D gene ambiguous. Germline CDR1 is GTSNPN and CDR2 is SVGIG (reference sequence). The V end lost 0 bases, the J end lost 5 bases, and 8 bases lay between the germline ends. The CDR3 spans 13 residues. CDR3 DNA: TGTGCCTGGAGTGTAGCGGGGTATCAGCCCCAGCATTTT. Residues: CAWSVAGYQPQHF.

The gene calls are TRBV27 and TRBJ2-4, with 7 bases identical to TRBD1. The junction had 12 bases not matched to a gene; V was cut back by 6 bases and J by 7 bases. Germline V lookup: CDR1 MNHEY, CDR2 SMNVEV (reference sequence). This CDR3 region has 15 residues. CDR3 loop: CASSRDRARGNIQYF. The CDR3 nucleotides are TGTGCCAGCAGCCGAGACAGGGCCCGAGGGAACATTCAGTACTTC.

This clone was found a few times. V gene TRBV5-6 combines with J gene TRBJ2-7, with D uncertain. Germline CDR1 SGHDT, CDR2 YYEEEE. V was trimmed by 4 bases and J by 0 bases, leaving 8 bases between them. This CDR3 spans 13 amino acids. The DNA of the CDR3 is TGTGCCAGCAGCGTGGGTAGCTCCTACGAGCAGTACTTC. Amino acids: CASSVGSSYEQYF.

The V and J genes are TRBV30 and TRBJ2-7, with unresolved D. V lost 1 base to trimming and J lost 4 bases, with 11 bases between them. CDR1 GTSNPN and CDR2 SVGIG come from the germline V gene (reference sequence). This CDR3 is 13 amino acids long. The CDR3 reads CAWSGLVKYEQYF. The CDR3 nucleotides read TGTGCCTGGAGTGGACTGGTGAAGTACGAGCAGTACTTC. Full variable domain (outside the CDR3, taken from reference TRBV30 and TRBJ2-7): SQTIHQWPATLVQPVGSPLSLECTVEGTSNPNLYWYRQAAGRGLQLLFYSVGIGQISSEVPQNLSASRPQDRQFILSSKKLLLSDSGFYLCAWSGLVKYEQYFGPGTRLTVT.

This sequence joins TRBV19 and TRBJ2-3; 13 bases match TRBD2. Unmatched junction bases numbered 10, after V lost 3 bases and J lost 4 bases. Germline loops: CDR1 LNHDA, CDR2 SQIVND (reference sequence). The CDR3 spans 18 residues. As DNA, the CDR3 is TGTGCCAGTAGTATCAATTCCGGGACTAGCGGGGCTTCAGATACGCAGTATTTT. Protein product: CASSINSGTSGASDTQYF. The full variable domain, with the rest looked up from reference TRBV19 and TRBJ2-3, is DGGITQSPKYLFRKEGQNVTLSCEQNLNHDAMYWYRQDPGQGLRLIYYSQIVNDFQKGDIAEGYSVSREKKESFPLTVTSAQKNPTAFYLCASSINSGTSGASDTQYFGPGTRLTVL.

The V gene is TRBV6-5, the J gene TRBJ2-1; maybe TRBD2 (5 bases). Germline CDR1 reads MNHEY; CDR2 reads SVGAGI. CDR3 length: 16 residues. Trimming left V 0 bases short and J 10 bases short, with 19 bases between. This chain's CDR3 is CASSYSRVRSKEEQFF. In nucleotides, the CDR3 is TGTGCCAGCAGTTACTCGAGGGTCAGGTCAAAGGAAGAGCAGTTCTTC.

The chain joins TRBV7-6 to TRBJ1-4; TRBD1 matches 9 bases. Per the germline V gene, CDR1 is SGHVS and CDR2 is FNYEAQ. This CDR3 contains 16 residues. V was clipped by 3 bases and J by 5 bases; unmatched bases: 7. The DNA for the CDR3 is TGTGCCAGCAGCTTGGGACAGGGCACTAGGAATGAAAAACTGTTTTTT. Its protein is CASSLGQGTRNEKLFF. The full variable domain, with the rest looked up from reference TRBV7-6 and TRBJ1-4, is GAGVSQSPRYKVTKRGQDVALRCDPISGHVSLYWYRQALGQGPEFLTYFNYEAQQDKSGLPNDRFSAERPEGSISTLTIQRTEQRDSAMYRCASSLGQGTRNEKLFFGSGTQLSVL.

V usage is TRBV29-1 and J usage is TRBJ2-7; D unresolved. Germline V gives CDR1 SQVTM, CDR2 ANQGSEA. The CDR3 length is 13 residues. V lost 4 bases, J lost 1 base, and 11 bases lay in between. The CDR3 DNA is TGCAGCGTTGTTCGGGTACTATCCTACGAGCAGTACTTC. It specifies CSVVRVLSYEQYF.

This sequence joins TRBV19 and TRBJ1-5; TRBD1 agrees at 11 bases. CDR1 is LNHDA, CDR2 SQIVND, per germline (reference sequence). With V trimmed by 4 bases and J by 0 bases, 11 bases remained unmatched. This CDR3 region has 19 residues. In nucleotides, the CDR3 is TGTGCCAGTAGTACCCGAGGGACAGGGGGTTCGATTAGCAATCAGCCCCAGCATTTT. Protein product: CASSTRGTGGSISNQPQHF.

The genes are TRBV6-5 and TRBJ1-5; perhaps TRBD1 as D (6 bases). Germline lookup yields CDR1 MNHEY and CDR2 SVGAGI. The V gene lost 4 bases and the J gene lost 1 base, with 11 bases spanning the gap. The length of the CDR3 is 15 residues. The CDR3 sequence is CASSWGGLSNQPQHF. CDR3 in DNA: TGTGCCAGCAGTTGGGGGGGCCTCAGCAATCAGCCCCAGCATTTT.